The present T cell receptor (beta chain) was sequenced within a study of molecular identifiers for immune sequencing clone quantification. Overall study results and limits: Highly expanded clone sizes could end up underestimated if a barcode were shared by identical TCR molecules. Jurkat TCR RNA from one cell was spiked into 1 million or so naive cells, and it was reportedly detectable there.

This clonotype was seen repeatedly, ten times or more. Its matching antigen is unknown. As previously described, bulk TCR libraries were made using listed TCR primers. Via MiXCR, TCRdb re-called the PCR reads, giving one row per CDR3 protein. The table lists about 640,000 distinct CDR3 sequences, around 20% of them singletons. Sequences were obtained from naive CD8+ T cells from blood, with Jurkat cell RNA spiked in. Subset indicated: FACS-sorted CD8+CD4-CCR7+CD45RA+ naive T cells. The source is a human donor in good health. Some libraries in this study had Jurkat cell RNA spiked in.

The CDR3 bases are TGTGCCAGCAGTCCACGGGGACAGAACTACGAGCAGTACTTC. It yields the protein CASSPRGQNYEQYF. This chain links TRBV28 with TRBJ2-7, with 7 nucleotides matching TRBD1. This CDR3 spans 14 amino acids. CDR1 is MDHEN, CDR2 SYDVKM, per germline. After removal of 5 bases from V and 3 bases from J, the junction contained 7 bases not matched to a gene. The variable domain in full, completed from reference TRBV28 and TRBJ2-7, reads DVKVTQSSRYLVKRTGEKVFLECVQDMDHENMFWYRQDPGLGLRLIYFSYDVKMKEKGDIPEGYSVSREKKERFSLILESASTNQTSMYLCASSPRGQNYEQYFGPGTRLTVT.